These 11 T cell receptor beta chains share one sample of origin, sequenced in a study of cytotoxic CD8 clonotypes in ibrutinib-treated CLL. Sequencing used immunoSEQ multiplex PCR; TCRdb keeps in-frame clones, though not all of them. The sample holds 130,000 or so clones, approximately 83% seen once. The input for sequencing was PBMCs, taken after 24 months of ibrutinib treatment. These receptors all come from a human donor with chronic lymphocytic leukemia.

The chain is built from TRBV6-1 and TRBJ2-5; perhaps TRBD2 as D (6 bases). With 2 bases removed from V and 0 bases from J, the gap between germline ends came to 10 bases. CDR1 and CDR2 from the germline V gene are MNHNS and SASEGT. The CDR3 totals 15 residues. CDR3 protein: CASSELGGDQETQYF. The CDR3 bases are TGTGCCAGCAGTGAACTGGGAGGAGACCAAGAGACCCAGTACTTC.

The chain's CDR3 is CASKSPVQGQHNSPLHF. In DNA form, the CDR3 reads TGTGCCAGCAAGTCGCCGGTACAGGGGCAACATAATTCACCCCTCCACTTT. The V gene is TRBV28, the J gene TRBJ1-6, with 7 bases aligning to TRBD1. The CDR3 is 17 amino acids. V dropped 7 bases and J dropped 5; count of bases not matched to a gene: 14. CDR1 is MDHEN, CDR2 SYDVKM, per germline.

This chain links TRBV7-6 with TRBJ1-1; D gene uncertain. V lost 0 bases, J lost 1 base, and 3 bases lay in between. CDR1 is SGHVS and CDR2 is FNYEAQ in the germline V gene. The CDR3 extends over 13 amino acids. In DNA, the CDR3 is TGTGCCAGCAGCTTAGCGGGGAACACTGAAGCTTTCTTT. Translating gives CASSLAGNTEAFF.

The rearrangement uses TRBV4-3 and TRBJ2-1, with D perhaps TRBD1 or TRBD2 (5 bases each). There are 15 residues in the CDR3. The ends were cut back, 4 bases at V and 2 bases at J, with 12 bases in the middle. Germline V gene lookup returns CDR1 LGHNA and CDR2 YSLEER. CDR3 protein: CASSLGPAPYNEQFF. CDR3 in DNA: TGCGCCAGCAGCCTGGGACCGGCCCCCTACAATGAGCAGTTCTTC.

This sequence joins TRBV6-5 and TRBJ2-7; TRBD2 aligns across 10 bases. V lost 0 bases to trimming and J lost 6 bases; unmatched junction nucleotides: 8. The length of the CDR3 is 16 residues. Germline loops: CDR1 MNHEY, CDR2 SVGAGI. The CDR3 coding sequence is TGTGCCAGCAGTTACTCTTTTCTAGCGGGAGTTCCCGAGCAGTACTTC. It specifies CASSYSFLAGVPEQYF.

The V call is TRBV7-9, the J call TRBJ2-3; tentative D call: TRBD1 (5 bases). The CDR3 totals 15 residues. V was shortened by 0 bases and J by 3 bases, with 10 bases between the two germline ends. CDR1 is SEHNR and CDR2 is FQNEAQ in the germline V gene (reference sequence). CDR3 sequence: CASSLAAGLTDTQYF. The CDR3 DNA sequence: TGTGCCAGCAGCTTAGCGGCAGGGCTTACAGATACGCAGTATTTT.

The V and J genes are TRBV19 and TRBJ2-5; possibly TRBD1 for D (5 bases). The CDR3 totals 13 residues. The V and J ends lost 6 bases and 5 bases respectively, with 13 bases between them. The V gene's germline CDR1 is LNHDA and CDR2 SQIVND (reference sequence). In nucleotides, the CDR3 is TGTGCCAGTAGAAGACAGAAGGGGGAGACCCAGTACTTC. This gives the protein CASRRQKGETQYF.

The rearrangement joins TRBV11-3 to TRBJ1-2; possible D gene TRBD1, 5 bases. V was shortened by 6 bases and J by 2 bases, with 13 bases between the two germline ends. The CDR3 is 14 amino acids. From germline, CDR1 is SGHNT and CDR2 YENEEA. The CDR3 protein is CASSFGGVNYGYTF. Written as DNA, the CDR3 is TGTGCCAGCAGTTTCGGGGGAGTCAACTATGGCTACACCTTC.

The genes are TRBV4-1 and TRBJ1-2; the match to TRBD1 covers 7 bases. The junction had 7 bases not matched to a gene; V was cut back by 1 base and J by 8 bases. Looked up from germline, CDR1 is MGHRA and CDR2 is YSYEKL. The CDR3 is 14 amino acids. CDR3 region: CASSQVNRGEGYTF. The CDR3, as DNA: TGCGCCAGCAGCCAAGTGAACAGGGGAGAGGGCTACACCTTC.

The V and J genes are TRBV29-1 and TRBJ2-3; tentatively, D is TRBD2 (6 bases). The germline V and J ends were trimmed by 8 bases and 5 bases, with 17 bases remaining between them. The CDR3 has 13 residues. Germline V gene data show CDR1 as SQVTM and CDR2 as ANQGSEA. The CDR3 coding sequence is TGCAGCCACGGTACGGGAGCGAGAGATACGCAGTATTTT. Translation gives CSHGTGARDTQYF.

The chain carries TRBV27 and TRBJ2-5; TRBD1 matches at 8 bases. CDR1 MNHEY and CDR2 SMNVEV come from the germline V gene (reference sequence). This CDR3 contains 13 residues. J lost 1 base, V lost 6 bases, and 1 base had no gene match. For the CDR3, the DNA is TGTGCCAGCAGGGGACAGGCCCAAGAGACCCAGTACTTC. The encoded protein is CASRGQAQETQYF.